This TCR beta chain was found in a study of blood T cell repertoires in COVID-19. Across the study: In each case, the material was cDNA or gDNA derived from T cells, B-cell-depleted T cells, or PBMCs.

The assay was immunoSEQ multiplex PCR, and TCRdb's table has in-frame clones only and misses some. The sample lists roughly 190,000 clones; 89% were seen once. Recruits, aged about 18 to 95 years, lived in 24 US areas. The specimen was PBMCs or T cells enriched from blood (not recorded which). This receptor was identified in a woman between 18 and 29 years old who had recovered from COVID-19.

CDR3 nucleotides: TGTGCCAGCAGCTCTCAGGGGGCCAACGAGCAGTACTTC. This encodes CASSSQGANEQYF. This chain connects TRBV3-1 (or the pseudogene TRBV3-2) to TRBJ2-7, with 8 bases identical to TRBD1. This CDR3 is 13 amino acids long. The germline V gene encodes CDR1 LGHDT and CDR2 YNNKEL (reference sequence). J lost 5 bases, V lost 5 bases, and 5 bases had no gene match.